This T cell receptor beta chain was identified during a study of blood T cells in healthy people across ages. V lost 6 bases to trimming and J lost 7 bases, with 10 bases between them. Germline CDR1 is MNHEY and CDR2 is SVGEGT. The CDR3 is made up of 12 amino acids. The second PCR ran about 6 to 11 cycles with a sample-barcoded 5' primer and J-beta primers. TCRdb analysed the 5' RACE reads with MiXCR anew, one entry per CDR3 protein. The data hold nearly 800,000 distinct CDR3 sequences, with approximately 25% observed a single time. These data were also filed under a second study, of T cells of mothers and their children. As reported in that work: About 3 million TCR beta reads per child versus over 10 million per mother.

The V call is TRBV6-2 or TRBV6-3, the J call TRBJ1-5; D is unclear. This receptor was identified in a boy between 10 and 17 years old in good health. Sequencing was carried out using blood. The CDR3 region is CASSERSQPQHF. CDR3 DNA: TGTGCCAGCAGCGAGAGATCCCAGCCCCAGCATTTT.